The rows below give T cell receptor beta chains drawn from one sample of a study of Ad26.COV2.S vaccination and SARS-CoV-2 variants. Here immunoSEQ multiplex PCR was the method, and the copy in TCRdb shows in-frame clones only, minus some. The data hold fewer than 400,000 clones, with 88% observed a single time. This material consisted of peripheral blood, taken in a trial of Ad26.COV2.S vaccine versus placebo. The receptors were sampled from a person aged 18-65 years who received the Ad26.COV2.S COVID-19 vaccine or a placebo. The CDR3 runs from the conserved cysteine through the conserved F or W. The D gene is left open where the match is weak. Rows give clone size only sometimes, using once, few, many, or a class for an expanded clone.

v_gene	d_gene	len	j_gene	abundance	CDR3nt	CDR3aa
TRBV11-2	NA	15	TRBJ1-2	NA	TGTGCCAGCAGCCCTCTCAGACAGAAAAACTATGGCTACACCTTC	CASSPLRQKNYGYTF
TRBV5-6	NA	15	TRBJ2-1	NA	TGTGCCAGCAGCTTTCGAGCGGTTGACTTGGGTGAGCAGTTCTTC	CASSFRAVDLGEQFF
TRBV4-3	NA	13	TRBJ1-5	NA	TGCGCCAGCAGCCAAGATTCGGATCAGCCCCAGCATTTT	CASSQDSDQPQHF
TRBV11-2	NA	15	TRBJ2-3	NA	TGTGCCAGCAGCTTTATTCGGGGCAGCACAGATACGCAGTATTTT	CASSFIRGSTDTQYF
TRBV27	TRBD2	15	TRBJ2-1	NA	TGTGCCAGCAGCCTACTAGCGGGGGGGCCCAATGAGCAGTTCTTC	CASSLLAGGPNEQFF
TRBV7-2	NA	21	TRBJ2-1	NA	TGTGCCAGCAGCTTAGCGCCTATCTATATGAAAGGGACGGGGGTTAACAATGAGCAGTTCTTC	CASSLAPIYMKGTGVNNEQFF
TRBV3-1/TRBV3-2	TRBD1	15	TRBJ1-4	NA	TGTGCCAGCAGCCCAGGACAGGGGAGTAGGGAAAAACTGTTTTTT	CASSPGQGSREKLFF
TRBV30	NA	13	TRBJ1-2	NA	TGTGCCTGGAGGGGTTCAAAAGGAGGCGGCTACACCTTC	CAWRGSKGGGYTF
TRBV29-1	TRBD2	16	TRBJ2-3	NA	TGCAGCGTTGAAGAACAGACTAGCGGGGTCTCAGATACGCAGTATTTT	CSVEEQTSGVSDTQYF
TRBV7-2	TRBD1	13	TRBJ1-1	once	TGTGCCAGCAGCTGGACAGGGAACACTGAAGCTTTCTTT	CASSWTGNTEAFF
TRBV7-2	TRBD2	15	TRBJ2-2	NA	TGTGCCAGCAGCCAGCGGGGTTCGGGCACCGGGGAGCTGTTTTTT	CASSQRGSGTGELFF
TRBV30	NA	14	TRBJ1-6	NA	TGTGCCTGGAGTCGGAACAGCTATAATTCACCCCTCCACTTT	CAWSRNSYNSPLHF
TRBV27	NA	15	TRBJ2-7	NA	TGTGCCAGCAGGAGCCTAGGGTTCTCCTCCTACGAGCAGTACTTC	CASRSLGFSSYEQYF
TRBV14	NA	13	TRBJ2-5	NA	TGTGCCAGCAGCCATTCGGATGGGCGGGCCCAGTACTTC	CASSHSDGRAQYF
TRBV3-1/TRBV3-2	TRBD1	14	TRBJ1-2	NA	TGTGCCAGCAGCCAAGATTCGACAGGGAATGGCTACACCTTC	CASSQDSTGNGYTF
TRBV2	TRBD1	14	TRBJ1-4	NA	TGTGCCAGCAGCGGGACAGTTATAAGGGAAAAACTGTTTTTT	CASSGTVIREKLFF
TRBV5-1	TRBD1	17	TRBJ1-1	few	TGCGCCAGCAGCCTGGGGACAGGGACTAACATGAACACTGAAGCTTTCTTT	CASSLGTGTNMNTEAFF
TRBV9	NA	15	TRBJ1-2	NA	TGTGCCAGCAGCGTAGCTACGTTGGGTGGGCATGGCTACACCTTC	CASSVATLGGHGYTF
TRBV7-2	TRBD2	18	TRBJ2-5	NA	TGTGCCAGCAGCCCTCGCATCCCTAGCGGGGGGAACCAAGAGACCCAGTACTTC	CASSPRIPSGGNQETQYF
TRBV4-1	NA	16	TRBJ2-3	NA	TGCGCCAGCACGCAAAAGATCGGTTGGAGTACAGATACGCAGTATTTT	CASTQKIGWSTDTQYF
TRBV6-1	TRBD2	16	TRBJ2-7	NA	TGTGCCAGCAGTGCGCTACTAGCGGGGGCCTCCTACGAGCAGTACTTC	CASSALLAGASYEQYF
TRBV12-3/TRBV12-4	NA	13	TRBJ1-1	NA	TGTGCCACCGGACACAACCTGAACACTGAAGCTTTCTTT	CATGHNLNTEAFF
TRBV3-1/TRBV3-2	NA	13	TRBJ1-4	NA	TGTGCCAGCCAGGACGGGCTTAATGAAAAACTGTTTTTT	CASQDGLNEKLFF
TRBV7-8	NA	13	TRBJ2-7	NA	TGTGCCAGCAGCCGGGGGACAGACTACGAGCAGTACTTC	CASSRGTDYEQYF
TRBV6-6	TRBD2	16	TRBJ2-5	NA	TGTGCCAGCAGTTACACCCCCGGGACTAGCAAGGAGACCCAGTACTTC	CASSYTPGTSKETQYF
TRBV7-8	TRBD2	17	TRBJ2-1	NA	TGTGCCAGCAGCTTGATCGTGGTAGCGGGGGGGATTCGAGAGCAGTTCTTC	CASSLIVVAGGIREQFF